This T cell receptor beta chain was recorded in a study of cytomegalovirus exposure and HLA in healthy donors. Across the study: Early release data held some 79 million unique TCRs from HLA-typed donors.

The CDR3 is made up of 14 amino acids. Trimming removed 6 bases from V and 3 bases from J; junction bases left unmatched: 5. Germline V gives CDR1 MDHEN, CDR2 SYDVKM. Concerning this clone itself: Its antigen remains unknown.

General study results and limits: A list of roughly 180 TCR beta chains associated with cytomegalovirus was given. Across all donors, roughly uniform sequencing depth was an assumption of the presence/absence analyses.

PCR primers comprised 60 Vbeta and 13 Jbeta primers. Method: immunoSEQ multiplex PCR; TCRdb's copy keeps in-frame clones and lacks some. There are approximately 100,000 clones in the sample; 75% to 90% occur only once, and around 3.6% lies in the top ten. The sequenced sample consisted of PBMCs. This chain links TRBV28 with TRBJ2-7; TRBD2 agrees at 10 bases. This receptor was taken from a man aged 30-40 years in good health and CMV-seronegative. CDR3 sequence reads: CASSLAGVYYEQYF. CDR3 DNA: TGTGCCAGCAGCCTAGCGGGAGTATACTACGAGCAGTACTTC.